Below, 24 T cell receptor beta chains from the same sample are listed, as sequenced in a study of blood T cell repertoires in COVID-19. The data were produced by immunoSEQ multiplex PCR, yet TCRdb's version contains in-frame clones alone and is incomplete. The sample contains under 350,000 clones, 86% of which appear only once. Input material: PBMCs or T cells enriched from blood (not recorded which). The receptors come from a young man who had recovered from COVID-19.

The CDR3 reads CASSPPSGGYTDTQYF. Here the CDR3 DNA reads TGTGCCAGCTCACCACCAAGCGGGGGCTACACAGATACGCAGTATTTT. The chain uses TRBV18 and TRBJ2-3; TRBD2 agrees at 8 bases. This CDR3 has 16 residues. Unmatched junction bases numbered 4, after V lost 0 bases and J lost 2 bases. CDR1 KGHSH and CDR2 LQKENI come from the germline V gene.

Regarding this clone: This same CDR3 is encoded by further DNA sequences in the sample. This chain links TRBV6-5 with TRBJ1-4; D is unresolved. The germline CDR1 and CDR2 sequences are MNHEY and SVGAGI. The V gene lost 6 bases and the J gene lost 5 bases, with 7 bases spanning the gap. The CDR3 runs to 12 residues. This chain's CDR3 is CASRAPNEKLFF. DNA of the CDR3: TGTGCCAGCAGGGCCCCCAATGAAAAACTGTTTTTT.

This chain joins TRBV6-5 and TRBJ2-3, with TRBD1 identical over 10 bases. From germline, CDR1 is MNHEY and CDR2 SVGAGI. J lost 6 bases, V lost 2 bases, and 2 bases had no gene match. The CDR3 extends over 14 amino acids. DNA for the CDR3: TGTGCCAGCAGTTACGGACAGGGGGTGGATACGCAGTATTTT. Its protein is CASSYGQGVDTQYF.

This clone was counted a few times. The CDR3 region is CASSQGGLKSYEQYF. DNA for the CDR3: TGCGCCAGCAGCCAAGGCGGGCTTAAATCCTACGAGCAGTACTTC. V and J are TRBV4-1 and TRBJ2-7; a possible D gene is TRBD2 (5 bases). CDR1 and CDR2 (germline): MGHRA, YSYEKL. Trimming removed 1 base from V and 1 base from J, with 11 bases in between. This CDR3 has 15 amino acids.

This rearrangement joins TRBV7-9 to TRBJ2-6; perhaps TRBD1 as D (6 bases). CDR1 SEHNR and CDR2 FQNEAQ come from the germline V gene (reference sequence). The CDR3 runs to 15 residues. V dropped 5 bases and J dropped 6 bases, with 14 bases sitting between them. The CDR3, as DNA: TGTGCCAGCAGCCTGGACAGCTGGGAGGCCAACGTCCTGACTTTC. The encoded protein is CASSLDSWEANVLTF. The whole variable domain, filled in from reference TRBV7-9 and TRBJ2-6, reads DTGVSQNPRHKITKRGQNVTFRCDPISEHNRLYWYRQTLGQGPEFLTYFQNEAQLEKSRLLSDRFSAERPKGSFSTLEIQRTEQGDSAMYLCASSLDSWEANVLTFGAGSRLTVL.

This clone was seen repeatedly, ten times or more. The chain combines TRBV10-2 with TRBJ1-5, with 8 bases matching TRBD1. V shed 6 bases and J 1 base; nucleotides not matched to a gene: 5. The CDR3 contains 15 residues. Germline V CDR1 and CDR2: WSHSY, SAAADI. The CDR3 DNA sequence: TGCGCCAGCAGCGGACAGGGCTGGAGCAATCAGCCCCAGCATTTT. Protein product: CASSGQGWSNQPQHF.

This CDR3 reads CATQVGGATDTQYF. The CDR3 nucleotides read TGTGCCACCCAGGTGGGTGGGGCCACAGATACGCAGTATTTT. The chain has TRBV2 and TRBJ2-3, with D possibly being TRBD1 (5 bases). Deletions cut 10 bases from V and 2 bases from J, with 16 bases between. CDR3 length equals 14 residues. Germline loops: CDR1 SNHLY, CDR2 FYNNEI.

This chain links TRBV4-1 with TRBJ2-7; 7 bases agree with TRBD2. The CDR3 is made up of 14 amino acids. J lost 3 bases, V lost 2 bases, and 4 bases had no gene match. CDR1 and CDR2 from the germline V gene are MGHRA and YSYEKL. The CDR3 DNA follows: TGCGCCAGCAGCCAACCCGGGGGGATCTACGAGCAGTACTTC. Its protein is CASSQPGGIYEQYF.

The chain joins TRBV10-2 to TRBJ2-7; 9 bases map to TRBD1. Trimming at V came to 6 bases and at J to 1 base, leaving 10 bases not matched to a gene. The CDR3 contains 16 residues. The germline CDR1 and CDR2 sequences are WSHSY and SAAADI. CDR3 in DNA: TGCGCCAGCAGAGGGACAGGGATTTTACCATCCTACGAGCAGTACTTC. It is translated as CASRGTGILPSYEQYF.

The rearrangement links TRBV29-1 to TRBJ2-7; TRBD1 matches at 11 bases. Germline CDR1 SQVTM, CDR2 ANQGSEA. The junction had 7 bases not matched to a gene; V was cut back by 0 bases and J by 3 bases. CDR3 length: 16 amino acids. As DNA, the CDR3 is TGCAGCGTTGAAGATCGGGACAGGGGGGCGATCTACGAGCAGTACTTC. Translated: CSVEDRDRGAIYEQYF.

The V and J genes are TRBV6-5 and TRBJ2-3; 10 bases match TRBD2. Germline V gene sequence: CDR1 MNHEY, CDR2 SVGAGI. The length of the CDR3 is 15 residues. The ends lost 10 bases at V and 1 base at J; junction bases unmatched: 8. The CDR3: CATTKTSGGTDTQYF. CDR3 sequence (DNA): TGTGCCACGACCAAAACTAGCGGGGGCACAGATACGCAGTATTTT.

The chain uses TRBV9 and TRBJ1-2; D unresolved. Trimming took off 3 bases at V and 4 bases at J, with 13 bases between the two ends. The CDR3 has 14 residues. Germline CDR1 is SGDLS and CDR2 is YYNGEE. The CDR3 loop is CASSGASPPYGYTF. For the CDR3, the DNA is TGTGCCAGCAGCGGGGCGTCTCCGCCCTATGGCTACACCTTC.

J is TRBJ2-3 and V is TRBV7-9; tentative D call: TRBD1 (5 bases). The germline V and J ends were trimmed by 5 bases and 3 bases, with 9 bases remaining between them. This CDR3 is built from 13 residues. CDR1 SEHNR and CDR2 FQNEAQ come from the germline V gene (reference sequence). Written as DNA, the CDR3 is TGTGCCAGCAGCCGTCCAGGGACAGATACGCAGTATTTT. It encodes CASSRPGTDTQYF. The full variable domain, with the rest looked up from reference TRBV7-9 and TRBJ2-3, is DTGVSQNPRHKITKRGQNVTFRCDPISEHNRLYWYRQTLGQGPEFLTYFQNEAQLEKSRLLSDRFSAERPKGSFSTLEIQRTEQGDSAMYLCASSRPGTDTQYFGPGTRLTVL.

This clone was counted a single time. V usage is TRBV5-1 and J usage is TRBJ2-3; 11 bases line up with TRBD2. The CDR3 loop spans 17 amino acids. Looked up from germline, CDR1 is SGHRS and CDR2 is YFSETQ. The ends lost 5 bases at V and 6 bases at J; junction bases unmatched: 14. CDR3 sequence: CASRSGSGRAPADTQYF. DNA for the CDR3: TGCGCCAGCAGATCGGGTAGCGGGAGGGCTCCGGCGGATACGCAGTATTTT.

This clone was observed a few times. The genes are TRBV15 and TRBJ1-2, with D possibly TRBD1 on 6 matching bases. Germline V lookup: CDR1 LNHNV, CDR2 YYDKDF (reference sequence). This CDR3 contains 16 residues. V shed 0 bases and J shed 3 bases, with 14 bases lying between them. CDR3 coding DNA: TGTGCCACCAGCAGAGATCAGGGGCCGGTAGACTATGGCTACACCTTC. It translates to CATSRDQGPVDYGYTF.

The V call is TRBV27, the J call TRBJ1-1; 7 positions agree with TRBD1. V lost 7 bases to trimming and J lost 5 bases; unmatched junction nucleotides: 10. The CDR3 has 14 residues. Germline CDR1 is MNHEY and CDR2 is SMNVEV (reference sequence). The CDR3 region has the DNA TGTGCCAGCAATCGAGGGGGCGGAGGGACTGAAGCTTTCTTT. Translation: CASNRGGGGTEAFF.

J is TRBJ1-2 and V is TRBV9; 7 nucleotides agree with TRBD1. CDR1 and CDR2 (germline): SGDLS, YYNGEE. V gave up 4 bases and J gave up 4 bases; unmatched junction bases: 10. There are 15 residues in the CDR3. The CDR3 region has the DNA TGTGCCAGCAGCTCCCTGACAGGGAGTTCCTATGGCTACACCTTC. It is translated as CASSSLTGSSYGYTF.

The V call is TRBV4-2, the J call TRBJ2-1, with 10 bases fitting TRBD1. This CDR3 spans 16 amino acids. The V gene's germline CDR1 is LGHNA and CDR2 YNFKEQ. V gave up 0 bases and J gave up 8 bases; unmatched junction bases: 7. CDR3 DNA sequence: TGTGCCAGCAGCCAAGATGGGACAGGGGTATGGGATGAGCAGTTCTTC. Translation gives CASSQDGTGVWDEQFF.

This clone was seen a single time. J is TRBJ2-2 and V is TRBV21-1; TRBD2 reflects the table's D call only, with no check against the DNA. TRBV21-1 is assigned pseudogene status. The CDR3 consists of 15 residues. CDR3 sequence: CASSTPLANTGELFF. DNA for the CDR3: TGTGCCAGCAGCACCCCCCTCGCGAACACCGGGGAGCTGTTTTTT.

The chain is built from TRBV6-5 and TRBJ1-3, with 9 bases matching TRBD1. V trimming: 4 bases; J trimming: 1 base; junction bases outside the gene matches: 2. The CDR3 is 15 residues long. CDR1 is MNHEY and CDR2 is SVGAGI in the germline V gene. CDR3 coding DNA: TGTGCCAGCAGTTGGGGGACAGGGTCTGGAAACACCATATATTTT. Its protein product is CASSWGTGSGNTIYF.

The V and J genes are TRBV11-3 and TRBJ2-1, with no clear D. CDR1 is SGHNT and CDR2 is YENEEA in the germline V gene. Trimming removed 1 base at V and 10 bases at J, with 5 bases between. This CDR3 spans 11 amino acids. The CDR3 loop reads CASSLGREQFF. The CDR3 DNA is TGTGCCAGCAGCTTAGGCAGAGAGCAGTTCTTC.

The chain recombines TRBV7-9 with TRBJ1-2; D is unresolved. V was cut by 7 bases and J by 6 bases, with 21 bases left in between. CDR1 is SEHNR and CDR2 is FQNEAQ in the germline V gene (reference sequence). The CDR3 contains 15 residues. The CDR3: CASTEVRGGRDGYTF. The CDR3 region has the DNA TGTGCCAGCACCGAAGTCCGGGGTGGTCGGGATGGCTACACCTTC.

The chain is built from TRBV12-3 or TRBV12-4 and TRBJ1-1, with unresolved D. Trimming cost V 2 bases and J 6 bases, with 7 bases left between them. This CDR3 spans 12 amino acids. CDR3 protein: CASSLFPSEAFF. The CDR3 DNA reads TGTGCCAGCAGTTTATTTCCCTCTGAAGCTTTCTTT.

The CDR3 reads CSASLQGGSNSPLHF. The CDR3 region has the DNA TGCAGTGCTAGTCTACAGGGGGGATCTAATTCACCCCTCCACTTT. The V gene is TRBV20-1, the J gene TRBJ1-6; 8 bases match TRBD1. V lost 3 bases, J lost 6 bases, and 7 bases stayed unmatched. Per germline, CDR1 DFQATT and CDR2 SNEGSKA (reference sequence). The CDR3 runs to 15 residues.